This T cell receptor beta chain came from a study of shared clonotypes between healthy human individuals. Turning to the study itself: Every donor yielded three CD4 naive, three CD4 memory, two CD8 naive and one CD8 memory plate.

Sequencing was performed with immunoSEQ multiplex PCR; in TCRdb, only in-frame clones are kept and a portion is missing. This sample has millions of clones, with approximately 92% found just once. Trimming took off 4 bases at V and 7 bases at J, with 17 bases between the two ends. From germline, CDR1 is SGHRS and CDR2 YFSETQ. CDR3 length: 15 residues. Sequenced: naive CD4+ T cells sorted from blood. Subset described: CD45RA+ positively selected. The chain employs TRBV5-1 and TRBJ1-4, with a possible D match to TRBD1 (6 bases). This clonotype was sampled from a man aged 18 to 30 in good health. CDR3 sequence (DNA): TGCGCCAGCAGCGTACAGGGCAACACGGGTGAAAAACTGTTTTTT. It is translated as CASSVQGNTGEKLFF. Full variable domain (remainder filled in from reference TRBV5-1 and TRBJ1-4): KAGVTQTPRYLIKTRGQQVTLSCSPISGHRSVSWYQQTPGQGLQFLFEYFSETQRNKGNFPGRFSGRQFSNSRSEMNVSTLELGDSALYLCASSVQGNTGEKLFFGSGTQLSVL.